This T cell receptor (beta chain) was recorded in a study of T cells after yellow fever vaccination. Broader study findings: On re-exposure, the response was weaker but peaked faster, at day 5 versus 15. The study noted that FACS-sorted repertoires could contain abundant clonotypes contaminating from the bulk population.

The J segment lost 9 bases and the V segment lost 6 bases, leaving 15 bases of the junction unmatched. CDR3 size: 18 residues. CDR1 is SNHLY, CDR2 FYNNEI, per germline. The table lists this clonotype with a few counts. TCRdb re-called the 5' RACE reads through MiXCR, storing one row per CDR3 protein. The sample comprises about 96,000 distinct CDR3 sequences, 8.9% of which are singletons, and roughly 17% rests with the top ten. The sample was CD8+ T cells not binding an NS4B(214-222) dextramer, sorted from PBMCs, taken around 15 days after the first yellow fever vaccination. V gene TRBV2 combines with J gene TRBJ2-2; 14 nucleotides match TRBD2. The sequence came from a man aged 18 to 30 who received the YFV17D yellow fever vaccine. The CDR3 DNA is TGTGCCAGCAGCGAGACTAGCGGGGGGGCCTTTCGGAACCGGGAGCTGTTTTTT. The encoded protein is CASSETSGGAFRNRELFF. The variable domain in full, completed from reference TRBV2 and TRBJ2-2, reads EPEVTQTPSHQVTQMGQEVILRCVPISNHLYFYWYRQILGQKVEFLVSFYNNEISEKSEIFDDQFSVERPDGSNFTLKIRSTKLEDSAMYFCASSETSGGAFRNRELFFGEGSRLTVL.